Each of the 24 T cell receptor beta chains below was sequenced from the same sample in a study of T cells in Graves' hyperthyroidism and ophthalmopathy. Template material for amplifying TCR beta CDR3 regions consisted of RNA transcripts. The HTBI primer set was used in a first-round RT-PCR of the TCR CDR3. TCRdb passed the multiplex PCR reads through MiXCR, listing each CDR3 protein once. The table records roughly 100,000 distinct CDR3 sequences, roughly 47% of them present only once. Sequencing was done on a sample of blood. Source of these receptors: a man aged 35 to 55 with Graves' hyperthyroidism.

This chain joins TRBV7-2 and TRBJ1-3; D is uncertain. V lost 1 base to trimming and J lost 4 bases, with 8 bases between them. Germline CDR1 SGHTA, CDR2 FQGNSA. This CDR3 is 14 amino acids long. CDR3 amino acids: CASSLGLPGNTIYF. Written as DNA, the CDR3 is TGTGCCAGCAGCTTAGGGCTGCCCGGAAACACCATATATTTT.

J is TRBJ2-1 and V is TRBV6-2 or TRBV6-3; D call uncertain. The germline V gene encodes CDR1 MNHEY and CDR2 SVGEGT. The CDR3 sequence is 16 residues long. Between the trimmed V and J ends, which lost 8 bases and 2 bases, there was a span of 19 bases. CDR3 coding DNA: TGTGCCAGCGGTAAAGGCACGGAAATCGCCTACAATGAGCAGTTCTTC. Amino acid sequence: CASGKGTEIAYNEQFF.

This clonotype has a handful of counts. The V and J genes are TRBV6-5 and TRBJ1-1; 8 bases line up with TRBD1. Germline V gene sequence: CDR1 MNHEY, CDR2 SVGAGI. The CDR3 has 18 amino acids. V shed 8 bases and J 1 base; nucleotides not matched to a gene: 18. CDR3: CASADVGQGAAKNTEAFF. The CDR3 region has the DNA TGTGCCAGCGCCGACGTCGGGCAGGGGGCAGCTAAGAACACTGAAGCTTTCTTT.

In this sample, this clonotype turned up many times. The chain is built from TRBV20-1 and TRBJ2-7, with 7 positions matching TRBD1. Germline V gene sequence: CDR1 DFQATT, CDR2 SNEGSKA (reference sequence). The ends lost 6 bases at V and 2 bases at J; junction bases unmatched: 10. The CDR3 runs 14 residues. CDR3 coding DNA: TGCAGTGCCCCGGACAGGATCAACGCCTACGAGCAGTACTTC. Amino acids: CSAPDRINAYEQYF.

Points on this clonotype: In this CDR3 the conserved last residue, phenylalanine or tryptophan, is missing, so a read error is likely. The chain combines TRBV25-1 with TRBJ2-1, with D possibly being TRBD1 (6 bases). The CDR3 runs to 16 residues. Germline V gene lookup returns CDR1 MGHDK and CDR2 SYGVNS. CDR3 coding DNA: TGTGCCTGCAGTGGGGTGGGGGCAGGGGAAAACAATGAGCAGTTCCTC. Translating gives CACSGVGAGENNEQFL.

As to this clonotype: A much larger clone differs by one base, so this may be a read error. V and J are TRBV13 and TRBJ2-5, with TRBD2 matching 8 bases. The CDR3 runs to 15 residues. V was clipped by 4 bases and J by 5 bases; unmatched bases: 9. Germline CDR1 and CDR2: PRHDT and FYEKMQ (reference sequence). The CDR3 loop is CASSSRDGGGETQYF. The CDR3 DNA reads TGTGCCAGCAGCTCCCGGGACGGGGGGGGGGAGACCCAGTACTTC. Drawing the rest from reference TRBV13 and TRBJ2-5, the complete variable domain is AAGVIQSPRHLIKEKRETATLKCYPIPRHDTVYWYQQGPGQDPQFLISFYEKMQSDKGSIPDRFSAQQFSDYHSELNMSSLELGDSALYFCASSSRDGGGETQYFGPGTRLLVL.

This clonotype was observed many times. The rearrangement uses TRBV9 and TRBJ2-7; TRBD2 aligns across 9 bases. The CDR3 has 15 residues. The V segment lost 3 bases and the J segment 3 bases; nucleotides outside the gene matches: 7. Germline CDR1 SGDLS, CDR2 YYNGEE. The CDR3, as DNA: TGTGCCAGCAGCGAGAATGAAGCGGGAGGCTACGAGCAGTACTTC. Amino acids: CASSENEAGGYEQYF.

This clonotype was seen at least ten times. The chain uses TRBV6-5 and TRBJ2-2; weak D call: TRBD2 (6 bases). The CDR3 length is 14 residues. The V gene lost 0 bases and the J gene lost 6 bases, with 8 bases spanning the gap. CDR1 MNHEY and CDR2 SVGAGI come from the germline V gene. The CDR3 nucleotides read TGTGCCAGCAGTTACTCGTTAGCGGCCGGGGAGCTGTTTTTT. Its translation: CASSYSLAAGELFF.

This clonotype has just one count. V is TRBV6-5 and J is TRBJ1-2; 7 nucleotides agree with TRBD1. The CDR3 consists of 12 residues. The germline gives CDR1 MNHEY, CDR2 SVGAGI. The ends lost 6 bases at V and 6 bases at J; junction bases unmatched: 4. The CDR3 here is CASRPRGNGYTF. DNA of the CDR3: TGTGCCAGCAGGCCCAGGGGGAATGGCTACACCTTC.

In this sample, this clonotype turned up many times. The J gene is TRBJ2-2, the V gene TRBV2, with a weak D call TRBD1 (5 bases). V was shortened by 5 bases and J by 8 bases, with 21 bases between the two germline ends. The germline CDR1 and CDR2 sequences are SNHLY and FYNNEI. The CDR3 contains 16 residues. CDR3 protein: CASSTQSGALGGELFF. The DNA of the CDR3 is TGTGCCAGCAGTACACAATCTGGGGCTCTGGGGGGGGAGCTGTTTTTT.

This sequence joins TRBV7-9 and TRBJ2-1; 10 bases agree with TRBD1. Per germline, CDR1 SEHNR and CDR2 FQNEAQ (reference sequence). The length of the CDR3 is 15 residues. The junction had 13 bases not matched to a gene; V was cut back by 8 bases and J by 9 bases. CDR3 residues: CASGTGTGAPPEQFF. The CDR3 DNA is TGTGCCAGCGGCACTGGGACAGGGGCCCCCCCTGAGCAGTTCTTC.

This clonotype came up a few times. V is TRBV5-1 and J is TRBJ2-6, with D tentatively TRBD1 (8 bases). The CDR3 length is 19 residues. Germline lookup yields CDR1 SGHRS and CDR2 YFSETQ. With 4 bases removed from V and 0 bases from J, the gap between germline ends came to 20 bases. The CDR3 nucleotides are TGCGCCAGCAGCCAACCGACAGGGGAGGGACTCTCTGGGGCCAACGTCCTGACTTTC. Its translation is CASSQPTGEGLSGANVLTF. Drawing the rest from reference TRBV5-1 and TRBJ2-6, the complete variable domain is KAGVTQTPRYLIKTRGQQVTLSCSPISGHRSVSWYQQTPGQGLQFLFEYFSETQRNKGNFPGRFSGRQFSNSRSEMNVSTLELGDSALYLCASSQPTGEGLSGANVLTFGAGSRLTVL.

This clonotype was seen ten or more times. The chain joins TRBV20-1 to TRBJ2-2; D is uncertain. Germline V lookup: CDR1 DFQATT, CDR2 SNEGSKA (reference sequence). This CDR3 is 14 amino acids long. V gave up 5 bases and J gave up 1 base, with 11 bases separating them. CDR3 nucleotides: TGCAGTGCTGGACCGGACGGGAACACCGGGGAGCTGTTTTTT. Protein sequence: CSAGPDGNTGELFF.

The chain couples TRBV24-1 to TRBJ1-1, with 9 bases aligning to TRBD1. The CDR3 contains 14 residues. Per germline, CDR1 KGHDR and CDR2 SFDVKD. The CDR3 loop is CANPGTGWDIEAFF. In DNA, the CDR3 is TGTGCAAACCCCGGGACAGGGTGGGATATTGAAGCTTTCTTT.

This clonotype was counted once. Compared with germline, one end of the junction differs, possibly owing to a read error. V and J are TRBV10-3 and TRBJ2-7; D perhaps matches TRBD1 (6 bases). Germline values: CDR1 ENHRY, CDR2 SYGVKD. The CDR3 covers 14 residues. CDR3 sequence: CAISASGVSYERYF. In DNA, the CDR3 is TGTGCCATCAGTGCCTCAGGGGTCTCCTACGAGCGGTACTTC.

This clonotype was counted at least ten times. The chain has TRBV12-3 or TRBV12-4 and TRBJ2-4; 7 nucleotides line up with TRBD1. V was clipped by 7 bases and J by 6 bases; unmatched bases: 15. CDR3 size: 16 residues. The CDR3 sequence: CASTGTVDVLGNIQYF. As DNA, the CDR3 is TGTGCCAGCACCGGGACAGTGGACGTATTGGGAAACATTCAGTACTTC.

This chain joins TRBV2 and TRBJ2-1; TRBD1 matches 11 bases. J lost 10 bases, V lost 5 bases, and 25 bases had no gene match. The CDR3 contains 20 residues. Germline V lookup: CDR1 SNHLY, CDR2 FYNNEI. CDR3 protein: CASSYSRGQGAQPFMTEQFF. The CDR3 DNA reads as TGTGCCAGCAGTTACTCCCGCGGACAGGGGGCTCAACCTTTCATGACGGAGCAGTTCTTC.

This clonotype was observed a few times. The chain recombines TRBV19 with TRBJ1-5; weak D call: TRBD1 (6 bases). This CDR3 region has 15 residues. The germline gives CDR1 LNHDA, CDR2 SQIVND (reference sequence). Deletions cut 9 bases from V and 3 bases from J, with 18 bases between. The chain's CDR3 is CASSTRQANNQPQHF. The CDR3 coding sequence is TGTGCCAGCTCAACAAGACAGGCGAACAATCAGCCCCAGCATTTT.

The chain couples TRBV7-6 to TRBJ2-7, with 7 nucleotides matching TRBD2. V lost 5 bases to trimming and J lost 5 bases; unmatched junction nucleotides: 6. The CDR3 totals 13 residues. CDR1 and CDR2 (germline): SGHVS, FNYEAQ. DNA for the CDR3: TGTGCCAGCAGCCTTTCGGCGGGAGACGAGCAGTACTTC. It translates to CASSLSAGDEQYF.

The table lists this clonotype with many counts. The chain uses TRBV2 and TRBJ2-7; D uncertain. Germline V gives CDR1 SNHLY, CDR2 FYNNEI. V was shortened by 6 bases and J by 2 bases, with 5 bases between the two germline ends. There are 11 residues in the CDR3. The CDR3 sequence is CASRTAYEQYF. As DNA, the CDR3 is TGTGCCAGCAGGACGGCCTACGAGCAGTACTTC.

This clonotype showed up many times. The rearrangement joins TRBV20-1 to TRBJ2-7; 8 bases map to TRBD2. The CDR3 spans 13 residues. Germline CDR1 DFQATT, CDR2 SNEGSKA (reference sequence). Trimming took 6 bases from V and 2 from J; bases not matched to a gene: 6. The DNA of the CDR3 is TGCAGTGCAACTCTAGCGGGCACCTACGAGCAGTACTTC. As protein: CSATLAGTYEQYF.

The J gene is TRBJ2-1, the V gene TRBV10-1, with TRBD2 matching over 7 bases. Trimming took 2 bases from V and 12 from J; bases not matched to a gene: 1. The CDR3 consists of 11 residues. The germline V gene encodes CDR1 WNHNN and CDR2 SYGVQD (reference sequence). CDR3 loop: CASSEPGGQFF. The CDR3 nucleotides read TGCGCCAGCAGTGAGCCGGGAGGGCAGTTCTTC.

About this clonotype: One junction end does not reproduce the germline sequence, and a read error may be involved. The chain recombines TRBV7-9 with TRBJ2-5; either TRBD1 or TRBD2 may fit D (6 bases each). Germline CDR1 reads SEHNR; CDR2 reads FQNEAQ (reference sequence). The CDR3 consists of 13 residues. The CDR3 DNA reads TGTGCCAGCTCGCGGGACATCCAAGAGACCCAGAACTTC. The encoded protein is CASSRDIQETQNF.

This rearrangement joins TRBV10-3 to TRBJ2-7; TRBD1 aligns across 8 bases. Germline V gene lookup returns CDR1 ENHRY and CDR2 SYGVKD. The CDR3 covers 13 residues. The V gene end was trimmed by 2 bases and the J gene end by 6 bases; junction bases not matched to a gene: 3. CDR3 nucleotides: TGTGCCATCAGTGAGACAGGGGGTGCCGAGCAGTACTTC. Translation gives CAISETGGAEQYF.